These T cell receptor beta chains were read from a single sample in a study of T cells in tuberculosis. Only in-frame clones appear in the TCRdb table, and some are missing; sequencing was by immunoSEQ multiplex PCR. The sample lists over 25,000 clones, around 90% occurring once. The sample in question was PBMCs, obtained at tuberculosis diagnosis. The source is an adult with tuberculosis. Both conserved end residues are part of each CDR3. Each record gives: D gene, clone size, V gene, J gene, CDR3 DNA, CDR3 protein. D genes are given only for firm matches. A clone size is listed for some rows: how often the clone was seen (once, few, many), or a class if it is expanded.

-	-	TRBV25-1	TRBJ2-2	TGTGCCAGCAGCCGAGGAGGGGACACCGGGGAGCTGTTTTTT	CASSRGGDTGELFF
-	-	TRBV6-6	TRBJ1-3	TGTGCCAGCAGTTACTCTGGGGGGGCTGGAAACACCATATATTTT	CASSYSGGAGNTIYF
TRBD1	-	TRBV19	TRBJ1-5	TGTGCCAGTAGTCCCACCGACAGGGGATTGTACCAGCCCCAGCATTTT	CASSPTDRGLYQPQHF
-	-	TRBV5-6	TRBJ2-2	TGTGCCAGCAGCCCGACCACTACACGCAACACCGGGGAGCTGTTTTTT	CASSPTTTRNTGELFF
TRBD2	once	TRBV9	TRBJ2-7	TGTGCCAGCAGCGTGACCGGGACTAGTAGCTACGAGCAGTACTTC	CASSVTGTSSYEQYF
-	-	TRBV7-3	TRBJ1-2	TGTGCCAGCAGCTTAAGTAGGGCAGGGGAGGGTGGCTACACCTTC	CASSLSRAGEGGYTF
-	-	TRBV15	TRBJ2-3	TGTGCCACCAGCAGAGATCGCGGGTTGGGGGATACGCAGTATTTT	CATSRDRGLGDTQYF
-	-	TRBV6-1	TRBJ1-1	TGTGCCACCCAAGCGGGCGGGGCCACTGAAGCTTTCTTT	CATQAGGATEAFF
TRBD2	-	TRBV5-4	TRBJ2-1	TGTGCCAGCAGCCATTCGGGACTAGCGGGACCGAGCTCCTACAATGAGCAGTTCTTC	CASSHSGLAGPSSYNEQFF
-	-	TRBV18	TRBJ1-2	TGTGCCAGCTCACCAAACAGGGATTATGGCTACACCTTC	CASSPNRDYGYTF
-	-	TRBV19	TRBJ2-1	TGTGCCAGTAGTATATATGGCCGGGGATCTGAGCAGTTCTTC	CASSIYGRGSEQFF
-	-	TRBV4-3	TRBJ1-1	TGCGCCAGCAGCCAATCGACATGGAACACTGAAGCTTTCTTT	CASSQSTWNTEAFF
-	-	TRBV27	TRBJ2-2	TGTGCCAGCAGTCCCCGCTCGGACACCGGGGAGCTGTTTTTT	CASSPRSDTGELFF
-	-	TRBV30	TRBJ1-1	TGTGCCTGGGCGGGGGGTTCGGGGACTGAAGCTTTCTTT	CAWAGGSGTEAFF